A selection of T cell receptor beta chains follows, all from one sample in a study of blood T cell repertoires in COVID-19. Repertoires were generated with immunoSEQ multiplex PCR, while TCRdb's copy carries only in-frame clones and drops some. Of about 290,000 clones listed, over 85% are singletons. The sequenced sample was peripheral blood. The origin of the receptors is a woman aged 25-40 years with COVID-19, enrolled during active disease. Each CDR3 is given with its conserved first and last residue. A D gene is named only where the DNA matches it firmly. Size is omitted from some rows. Given values are once, few, many or a class for expanded clones.

CDR3aa | CDR3nt | abundance | v_gene | d_gene | j_gene
CASSRGGRGTEAFF | TGTGCCAGCAGCCGAGGGGGACGGGGCACTGAAGCTTTCTTT | NA | TRBV11-2 | NA | TRBJ1-1
CASRGLVGGSPLHF | TGTGCCAGTAGAGGTTTGGTCGGGGGTTCACCCCTCCACTTT | NA | TRBV19 | NA | TRBJ1-6
CASSEPQGRSNQPQHF | TGTGCCAGCAGTGAACCGCAGGGAAGAAGCAATCAGCCCCAGCATTTT | NA | TRBV6-4 | NA | TRBJ1-5
CAWSRGKNIQYF | TGTGCCTGGAGTAGGGGGAAAAACATTCAGTACTTC | NA | TRBV30 | NA | TRBJ2-4
CASSLRTQPRGLNGYTF | TGTGCCAGCAGCTTAAGGACCCAGCCCAGGGGCCTAAATGGCTACACCTTC | NA | TRBV7-9 | NA | TRBJ1-2
CASSLGQGLFGELFF | TGTGCCAGCAGTCTAGGACAGGGTTTGTTCGGGGAGCTGTTTTTT | NA | TRBV2 | TRBD1 | TRBJ2-2
CASRKDREGYNEQFF | TGTGCCAGTAGGAAGGACAGGGAAGGGTACAATGAGCAGTTCTTC | NA | TRBV19 | TRBD1 | TRBJ2-1
CASSPEGGPSYNSPLHF | TGTGCCAGCAGCCCCGAGGGGGGGCCCTCCTATAATTCACCCCTCCACTTT | NA | TRBV7-9 | NA | TRBJ1-6
CASSQDPLALITDTQYF | TGCGCCAGCAGCCAAGATCCCCTAGCGCTGATCACAGATACGCAGTATTTT | NA | TRBV4-1 | NA | TRBJ2-3
CASSPQSLQETQYF | TGTGCCAGCTCACCACAGAGCCTCCAAGAGACCCAGTACTTC | once | TRBV18 | NA | TRBJ2-5
CASSRDNFSINSPLHF | TGCGCCAGCAGCCGCGACAACTTCAGCATTAATTCACCCCTCCACTTT | NA | TRBV5-1 | NA | TRBJ1-6
CASSQGLADSYNEQFF | TGTGCCAGCAGCCAAGGCCTAGCGGACTCCTACAATGAGCAGTTCTTC | NA | TRBV3-1/TRBV3-2 | TRBD2 | TRBJ2-1
CASSLAVYYGYTF | TGTGCCAGCAGTCTTGCAGTCTACTATGGCTACACCTTC | NA | TRBV12-3/TRBV12-4 | NA | TRBJ1-2
CASSPGGLNTEAFF | TGTGCCAGCTCACCCGGGGGGTTAAACACTGAAGCTTTCTTT | few | TRBV18 | NA | TRBJ1-1
CASSVAVTSGEAFF | TGTGCCAGCAGCGTAGCTGTGACTTCCGGTGAAGCTTTCTTT | once | TRBV9 | NA | TRBJ1-1
CASSIQGPYNEQFF | TGTGCCAGTAGTATACAGGGGCCCTACAATGAGCAGTTCTTC | NA | TRBV19 | NA | TRBJ2-1
CASSPLRLAGAPTDTQYF | TGTGCCAGCAGTCCCCTCCGACTAGCGGGGGCCCCCACAGATACGCAGTATTTT | NA | TRBV6-6 | TRBD2 | TRBJ2-3
CASSPRQVNTEAFF | TGTGCCAGCAGCCCTCGACAGGTCAACACTGAAGCTTTCTTT | NA | TRBV3-1/TRBV3-2 | NA | TRBJ1-1
CASSYGQAHTF | TGTGCCAGCAGTTACGGACAGGCCCACACCTTC | NA | TRBV12-3/TRBV12-4 | TRBD1 | TRBJ1-2
CASSFAAGAGNTEAFF | TGTGCCAGCAGCTTCGCGGCGGGGGCCGGGAACACTGAAGCTTTCTTT | NA | TRBV5-8 | NA | TRBJ1-1
CASGGGYGQPQHF | TGCGCCAGCGGGGGGGGCTACGGTCAGCCCCAGCATTTT | NA | TRBV10-2 | NA | TRBJ1-5
CASSSTRGVNTEAFF | TGCGCCAGCAGCTCTACCAGGGGCGTGAACACTGAAGCTTTCTTT | NA | TRBV5-1 | NA | TRBJ1-1
CASSLERGRETQYF | TGTGCCAGCAGCCTCGAGCGGGGGAGGGAGACCCAGTACTTC | NA | TRBV3-1/TRBV3-2 | TRBD2 | TRBJ2-5
CASSFSTGDNGYTF | TGTGCCAGCAGTTTCTCGACAGGGGACAATGGCTACACCTTC | NA | TRBV6-5 | TRBD1 | TRBJ1-2
CASSRGGAYNEQFF | TGTGCCAGCAGCCGGGGGGGCGCCTACAATGAGCAGTTCTTC | NA | TRBV28 | TRBD2 | TRBJ2-1
CASSPRDRGHNEQFF | TGCGCCAGCAGCCCACGGGACAGGGGACACAATGAGCAGTTCTTC | NA | TRBV4-1 | TRBD1 | TRBJ2-1
CAISEGLLNTEAFF | TGTGCCATCAGTGAGGGACTCCTAAACACTGAAGCTTTCTTT | once | TRBV10-3 | NA | TRBJ1-1
CASRTLNTGELFF | TGTGCCAGCAGAACTCTAAATACCGGGGAGCTGTTTTTT | NA | TRBV2 | NA | TRBJ2-2